The 24 T cell receptor beta chains presented below share a single source sample, sequenced in a study of cytomegalovirus exposure and HLA in healthy donors. Vbeta (60) and Jbeta (13) primers were used in the PCR. The method was immunoSEQ multiplex PCR; TCRdb's version includes in-frame clones alone and lacks a portion of them. The sample lists 150,000 to 200,000 clones; about four fifths were seen once. Material for sequencing was PBMCs. The receptors were sampled from a girl aged 10 to 17 in good health and CMV-seropositive.

Only a few counts were recorded for this clone. V is TRBV29-1 and J is TRBJ1-5, with D tentatively TRBD1 (5 bases). The germline CDR1 and CDR2 sequences are SQVTM and ANQGSEA. The CDR3 sequence is 14 residues long. Trimming shortened V by 4 bases and J by 1 base, and 11 bases separated the two germline ends. The CDR3 loop is CSVVWQGSNQPQHF. In nucleotides, the CDR3 is TGCAGCGTTGTGTGGCAGGGCAGCAATCAGCCCCAGCATTTT.

The chain employs TRBV7-2 and TRBJ2-3; 7 bases are a match to TRBD2. CDR1 and CDR2 (germline): SGHTA, FQGNSA. This CDR3 comprises 17 residues. With V trimmed by 6 bases and J by 1 base, 13 bases remained unmatched. CDR3 nucleotides: TGTGCCAGCAGGAGAAGCGTGGGGGGGTTCCGCACAGATACGCAGTATTTT. Translating it yields CASRRSVGGFRTDTQYF. Combining the CDR3 with reference TRBV7-2 and TRBJ2-3 gives the whole variable domain GAGVSQSPSNKVTEKGKDVELRCDPISGHTALYWYRQSLGQGLEFLIYFQGNSAPDKSGLPSDRFSAERTGGSVSTLTIQRTQQEDSAVYLCASRRSVGGFRTDTQYFGPGTRLTVL.

The V gene is TRBV7-2, the J gene TRBJ2-1, with a possible D match to TRBD2 (6 bases). Germline V gene sequence: CDR1 SGHTA, CDR2 FQGNSA. The CDR3 runs to 14 residues. V was pared by 5 bases and J by 8 bases, with 16 bases between. CDR3 DNA: TGTGCCAGCAGCCCCCAATCCCCGGGGGATGAGCAGTTCTTC. Translation: CASSPQSPGDEQFF.

A note on this clone: Other nucleotide sequences in the sample specify the same CDR3. The rearrangement uses TRBV6-6 and TRBJ2-1, with 9 nucleotides matching TRBD1. The J segment lost 3 bases and the V segment lost 5 bases, leaving 5 bases of the junction unmatched. The CDR3 has 15 residues. Germline CDR1 is MNHNY and CDR2 is SVGAGI (reference sequence). CDR3 region: CASSPGTGYYNEQFF. CDR3 DNA: TGTGCCAGCAGTCCCGGGACAGGGTACTACAATGAGCAGTTCTTC.

The J gene is TRBJ2-5, the V gene TRBV10-2; TRBD2 aligns across 16 bases. Trimming at V came to 5 bases and at J to 5 bases, leaving 11 bases not matched to a gene. The CDR3 extends over 18 amino acids. Germline V gene data show CDR1 as WSHSY and CDR2 as SAAADI. The CDR3 region is CASSPGLAGGRRVETQYF. CDR3 nucleotide sequence: TGCGCCAGCAGTCCGGGACTAGCGGGGGGGCGTCGAGTGGAGACCCAGTACTTC.

This sequence joins TRBV27 and TRBJ2-1; 12 bases line up with TRBD2. Germline V lookup: CDR1 MNHEY, CDR2 SMNVEV (reference sequence). The CDR3 totals 20 residues. The V gene end was trimmed by 2 bases and the J gene end by 0 bases; junction bases not matched to a gene: 11. The CDR3 DNA reads TGTGCCAGCAGTTTAGGGTGGGCTAGCGGGGGGGTTAGCTCCTACAATGAGCAGTTCTTC. Its translation: CASSLGWASGGVSSYNEQFF.

The CDR3 coding sequence is TGCGCCAGCAGCCAAGAGGGGACTAGCGGGACTAGAGGGGAGCTGTTTTTT. Protein: CASSQEGTSGTRGELFF. This chain joins TRBV4-3 and TRBJ2-2; TRBD2 aligns across 13 bases. J lost 8 bases, V lost 0 bases, and 6 bases had no gene match. CDR1 is LGHNA and CDR2 is YSLEER in the germline V gene. The CDR3 is 17 residues long.

Note on this clone: The identical CDR3 is also encoded by other nucleotide sequences in the sample. The genes are TRBV7-9 and TRBJ1-1; tentatively, D is TRBD1 (5 bases). The germline V gene encodes CDR1 SEHNR and CDR2 FQNEAQ (reference sequence). There are 13 residues in the CDR3. Trimming cost V 5 bases and J 1 base, with 8 bases left between them. CDR3 DNA sequence: TGTGCCAGCAGCCTGACAGAGAACACTGAAGCTTTCTTT. Its translation is CASSLTENTEAFF. Supplemented by reference TRBV7-9 and TRBJ1-1, the full variable domain reads DTGVSQNPRHKITKRGQNVTFRCDPISEHNRLYWYRQTLGQGPEFLTYFQNEAQLEKSRLLSDRFSAERPKGSFSTLEIQRTEQGDSAMYLCASSLTENTEAFFGQGTRLTVV.

The chain uses TRBV13 and TRBJ2-7; possible D gene TRBD2, 6 bases. Germline assignment: CDR1 PRHDT and CDR2 FYEKMQ (reference sequence). Trimming took off 5 bases at V and 7 bases at J, with 21 bases between the two ends. The CDR3 loop spans 15 amino acids. DNA of the CDR3: TGTGCCAGCAGCCGGAGGGGCCAGGCCAATAGAGAGCAGTACTTC. Protein: CASSRRGQANREQYF.

V is TRBV21-1 and J is TRBJ1-5; the table names TRBD1, a call not compared with the DNA. TRBV21-1 is given as a pseudogene. The CDR3 covers 16 residues. The CDR3: CASSKTGQGFNQPQHF. The CDR3, as DNA: TGTGCCAGCAGCAAAACGGGACAGGGGTTCAATCAGCCCCAGCATTTT.

The CDR3 loop reads CASSEGTGRVQPQHF. The CDR3, as DNA: TGCGCCAGCAGTGAGGGGACAGGGAGGGTTCAGCCCCAGCATTTT. The chain couples TRBV10-2 to TRBJ1-5; 9 positions match TRBD1. J lost 6 bases, V lost 2 bases, and 5 bases had no gene match. This CDR3 is built from 15 residues. CDR1 is WSHSY, CDR2 SAAADI, per germline.

The chain joins TRBV27 to TRBJ2-5; D gene unclear. V lost 0 bases and J lost 2, with 7 bases in between. CDR1 and CDR2 (germline): MNHEY, SMNVEV (reference sequence). The CDR3 runs 14 residues. CDR3 region: CASSLSQRQETQYF. The CDR3 DNA follows: TGTGCCAGCAGTTTATCTCAGCGTCAAGAGACCCAGTACTTC.

CDR3 amino acids: CASSPQGGVINEKLFF. CDR3 sequence (DNA): TGTGCCAGCAGCCCCCAAGGGGGCGTAATTAATGAAAAACTGTTTTTT. The chain links TRBV7-8 to TRBJ1-4; 7 bases map to TRBD1. This CDR3 comprises 16 residues. CDR1 is SGHVS and CDR2 is FQNEAQ in the germline V gene. V was clipped by 5 bases and J by 4 bases; unmatched bases: 10.

Only one count was recorded for this clone. CDR3 coding DNA: TGTGCCAGCTCACCAGGCAGGGAAGTTTATCAGCCCCAGCATTTT. It translates to CASSPGREVYQPQHF. The chain employs TRBV18 and TRBJ1-5, with D possibly matching TRBD1 (5 bases). The CDR3 covers 15 residues. Deletions cut 2 bases from V and 5 bases from J, with 13 bases between. CDR1 KGHSH and CDR2 LQKENI come from the germline V gene.

The chain joins TRBV4-1 to TRBJ1-2, with 7 positions matching TRBD1. Looked up from germline, CDR1 is MGHRA and CDR2 is YSYEKL. The V segment lost 0 bases and the J segment 5 bases; nucleotides outside the gene matches: 9. CDR3 size: 16 residues. The CDR3 region is CASSQEQTGSGYGYTF. The CDR3 bases are TGCGCCAGCAGCCAAGAGCAGACAGGGTCGGGGTATGGCTACACCTTC.

This rearrangement joins TRBV11-2 to TRBJ2-1, with D possibly matching TRBD2 (6 bases). Per the germline V gene, CDR1 is SGHAT and CDR2 is FQNNGV. The CDR3 totals 12 residues. Trimming took 5 bases from V and 15 from J, leaving 17 bases between them. CDR3 region: CASSPELATVFF. The CDR3 nucleotides are TGTGCCAGCAGCCCAGAACTAGCCACAGTGTTCTTC. The full variable domain, in which reference TRBV11-2 and TRBJ2-1 provide the parts outside the CDR3, is EAGVAQSPRYKIIEKRQSVAFWCNPISGHATLYWYQQILGQGPKLLIQFQNNGVVDDSQLPKDRFSAERLKGVDSTLKIQPAKLEDSAVYLCASSPELATVFFGPGTRLTVL.

The CDR3, as DNA: TGTGCCAGCAGGCTCACCGGCGGGGGCTATGGCTACACCTTC. Its translation: CASRLTGGGYGYTF. V gene TRBV6-5 combines with J gene TRBJ1-2; D perhaps matches TRBD1 (5 bases). The CDR3 has 14 amino acids. Trimming shortened V by 6 bases and J by 4 bases, and 15 bases separated the two germline ends. CDR1 and CDR2 from the germline V gene are MNHEY and SVGAGI.

The chain couples TRBV5-1 to TRBJ2-7; 10 bases agree with TRBD2. Germline V gene sequence: CDR1 SGHRS, CDR2 YFSETQ. The J segment lost 7 bases and the V segment lost 0 bases, leaving 1 base of the junction unmatched. The CDR3 has 13 residues. The CDR3 coding sequence is TGCGCCAGCAGCTTGGCGACTAGCGGGGAGCAGTACTTC. Translation gives CASSLATSGEQYF.

The CDR3 is CASSEGLAGQETQYF. CDR3 in DNA: TGTGCCAGCAGCGAAGGACTAGCGGGCCAAGAGACCCAGTACTTC. This rearrangement joins TRBV5-4 to TRBJ2-5, with 11 bases lining up with TRBD2. V dropped 4 bases and J dropped 1; count of bases not matched to a gene: 3. This CDR3 contains 15 residues. Germline-derived CDR1 and CDR2 are SGHNT and YYREEE (reference sequence).

This sequence joins TRBV21-1 and TRBJ1-4; the table assigns TRBD1, which was not confirmed against the DNA. TRBV21-1 counts as a pseudogene. The CDR3 is 15 residues long. Here the CDR3 reads CASSLDRAICEKLFF. CDR3 DNA: TGTGCCAGCAGCCTCGACAGGGCAATATGTGAAAAACTGTTTTTT.

In this sample, this clone turned up a few times. The chain is built from TRBV5-6 and TRBJ1-1; 10 positions agree with TRBD1. Germline V CDR1 and CDR2: SGHDT, YYEEEE. J lost 8 bases, V lost 3 bases, and 4 bases had no gene match. The CDR3 runs to 13 residues. Here the CDR3 reads CASSYPGQGEAFF. The DNA of the CDR3 is TGTGCCAGCAGCTACCCGGGACAGGGGGAAGCTTTCTTT.

This clone occurred once. The CDR3 bases are TGCAGCGGAGGGGGGGGTAGTGGTCCCTACGAGCAGTACTTC. Its translation is CSGGGGSGPYEQYF. The J gene is TRBJ2-7, the V gene TRBV29-1; perhaps TRBD2 as D (7 bases). Germline assignment: CDR1 SQVTM and CDR2 ANQGSEA. Trimming cost V 7 bases and J 2 bases, with 18 bases left between them. The length of the CDR3 is 14 residues.

The chain uses TRBV13 and TRBJ2-5; D is perhaps TRBD2 (6 bases). The V gene lost 4 bases and the J gene lost 5 bases, with 14 bases spanning the gap. The CDR3 runs to 14 residues. Germline V CDR1 and CDR2: PRHDT, FYEKMQ (reference sequence). CDR3 residues: CASSSRQGGETQYF. The CDR3 nucleotides read TGTGCCAGCAGCTCCCGCCAGGGAGGTGAGACCCAGTACTTC.

Points on this clone: The germline gene is not matched at one end of the junction; a read error may be the cause. The chain's CDR3 is CASSAGTGSTDTQYF. CDR3 nucleotide sequence: TGTGCCAGCTCAGCCGGGACAGGGAGCACGGATACGCAGTATTTT. This chain connects TRBV18 to TRBJ2-3; 9 bases align to TRBD1. This CDR3 is 15 amino acids long. Germline assignment: CDR1 KGHSH and CDR2 LQKENI.